The 23 T cell receptor beta chains listed next were all sequenced from one sample in a study of vaccination effects on CD4 cells after COVID-19. Antigens of these TCRs are unknown. Peptide-pool stimulation followed by sequencing identified expanded antigen-specific CD4+ clonotypes in the ViraFEST assay. Isolation of CD4+ T cells took place after approximately 10 days of culture. Having tested negative for nucleocapsid antibodies, the vaccine recipients showed no prior SARS-CoV-2 infection. Measured with immunoSEQ multiplex PCR; TCRdb has only the in-frame clones, and not every one. The sample holds 41,000 or so clones; more than 60% are singletons and the top ten take approximately 24%. The material sequenced was CD4+ T cells from PBMCs cultured with HCoV-OC43 spike peptides, taken before COVID-19 vaccination. The subset denotes: HCoV-OC43 spike overlapping peptide pool stimulation. The receptor source for this set is a human donor who received a COVID-19 vaccine.

In its sample, this clone was seen once. In DNA, the CDR3 is TGTGCCTGCCGAGGGGGGTATGGCTACACCTTC. Its translation is CACRGGYGYTF. J is TRBJ1-2 and V is TRBV30; the D gene is possibly TRBD1 (6 bases). The germline CDR1 and CDR2 sequences are GTSNPN and SVGIG (reference sequence). Trimming took 6 bases from V and 5 from J, leaving 10 bases between them. This CDR3 comprises 11 residues. The full variable domain, in which reference TRBV30 and TRBJ1-2 provide the parts outside the CDR3, is SQTIHQWPATLVQPVGSPLSLECTVEGTSNPNLYWYRQAAGRGLQLLFYSVGIGQISSEVPQNLSASRPQDRQFILSSKKLLLSDSGFYLCACRGGYGYTFGSGTRLTVV.

The chain joins TRBV7-9 to TRBJ1-2; D not certain. There are 14 residues in the CDR3. CDR1 and CDR2 from the germline V gene are SEHNR and FQNEAQ (reference sequence). V was cut by 4 bases and J by 6 bases, with 15 bases left in between. CDR3 amino acids: CASSSLGGRDGYTF. The CDR3, as DNA: TGTGCCAGCAGCTCCCTCGGCGGGAGGGATGGCTACACCTTC. The variable domain in full, completed from reference TRBV7-9 and TRBJ1-2, reads DTGVSQNPRHKITKRGQNVTFRCDPISEHNRLYWYRQTLGQGPEFLTYFQNEAQLEKSRLLSDRFSAERPKGSFSTLEIQRTEQGDSAMYLCASSSLGGRDGYTFGSGTRLTVV.

This chain connects TRBV9 to TRBJ2-5, with D possibly being TRBD1 (6 bases). The CDR3 extends over 14 amino acids. Trimming stripped 0 bases from V and 3 bases from J, with 9 bases between. Germline CDR1 is SGDLS and CDR2 is YYNGEE. The CDR3 sequence is CASSVGNREETQYF. DNA for the CDR3: TGTGCCAGCAGCGTAGGTAACAGGGAAGAGACCCAGTACTTC.

This chain connects TRBV19 to TRBJ1-1, with TRBD1 identical over 9 bases. Germline CDR1 and CDR2: LNHDA and SQIVND (reference sequence). V was clipped by 8 bases and J by 3 bases; unmatched bases: 13. The CDR3 runs 16 residues. The CDR3 is CASLPPPGQGHTEAFF. CDR3 coding DNA: TGTGCCAGTCTACCGCCCCCGGGACAGGGCCACACTGAAGCTTTCTTT.

The chain combines TRBV28 with TRBJ2-7; no clear D. V lost 2 bases and J 3 bases, leaving 5 bases between the germline ends. Germline CDR1 MDHEN, CDR2 SYDVKM. This CDR3 comprises 12 residues. The CDR3 loop is CASSLQSYEQYF. As DNA, the CDR3 is TGTGCCAGCAGTTTACAGAGCTACGAGCAGTACTTC.

This clone was detected once. The chain carries TRBV12-5 and TRBJ2-5; D is uncertain. Germline CDR1 is LGHNT and CDR2 is FRNRAP. The V and J ends lost 2 bases and 4 bases respectively, with 5 bases between them. The CDR3 is made up of 12 amino acids. The CDR3 reads CASGLLGETQYF. The DNA of the CDR3 is TGTGCTAGTGGTTTGTTGGGAGAGACCCAGTACTTC.

The V call is TRBV18, the J call TRBJ2-6; 7 positions agree with TRBD1. J gave up 0 bases and V 5 bases, and 4 bases lay outside the gene matches. Germline V gene data show CDR1 as KGHSH and CDR2 as LQKENI. There are 16 residues in the CDR3. CDR3 sequence reads: CASSLGQYSGANVLTF. DNA for the CDR3: TGTGCCAGCTCATTGGGACAGTACTCTGGGGCCAACGTCCTGACTTTC.

This sequence joins TRBV20-1 and TRBJ1-2, with 7 nucleotides matching TRBD1. V trimming: 8 bases; J trimming: 13 bases; junction bases outside the gene matches: 7. Germline V gene data show CDR1 as DFQATT and CDR2 as SNEGSKA (reference sequence). The CDR3 covers 9 residues. The CDR3 spells CSTNRGTTF. The DNA for the CDR3 is TGCAGTACCAACAGGGGCACCACCTTC.

The chain has TRBV6-2 or TRBV6-3 and TRBJ2-5; 9 bases are shared with TRBD2. Trimming at V came to 2 bases and at J to 7 bases, leaving 11 bases not matched to a gene. The germline V gene has CDR1 MNHEY and CDR2 SVGEGT. The CDR3 spans 16 residues. The CDR3: CASSYDRGLAGSTQYF. The CDR3 DNA is TGTGCCAGCAGTTACGACCGGGGGCTAGCGGGATCGACCCAGTACTTC.

This rearrangement joins TRBV18 to TRBJ1-5; the D gene is possibly TRBD1 (5 bases). V lost 3 bases and J lost 7, with 13 bases in between. Germline V gene sequence: CDR1 KGHSH, CDR2 LQKENI. There are 14 residues in the CDR3. The CDR3 sequence is CASSPSGTVQPQHF. As DNA, the CDR3 is TGTGCCAGCTCACCGTCGGGGACCGTCCAGCCCCAGCATTTT.

This chain uses TRBV5-1 with TRBJ2-5, with D perhaps matching TRBD1 (6 bases). Per germline, CDR1 SGHRS and CDR2 YFSETQ. This CDR3 has 15 residues. Trimming pared 0 bases from V and 5 bases from J, leaving 14 bases between. CDR3 sequence (DNA): TGCGCCAGCAGCTTGGACGGGAAGAGGGGGGAGACCCAGTACTTC. Its protein product is CASSLDGKRGETQYF.

The chain has TRBV7-9 and TRBJ1-2; TRBD1 is a possible D gene (6 bases). The CDR3 has 13 residues. Germline lookup yields CDR1 SEHNR and CDR2 FQNEAQ (reference sequence). Trimming shortened V by 5 bases and J by 6 bases, and 13 bases separated the two germline ends. CDR3 loop: CASSITGLDGYTF. The CDR3 region has the DNA TGTGCCAGCAGCATTACAGGGTTGGATGGCTACACCTTC.

The chain combines TRBV15 with TRBJ1-3; D ambiguous. V lost 8 bases to trimming and J lost 0 bases, with 8 bases between them. The CDR3 is 13 amino acids. Germline assignment: CDR1 LNHNV and CDR2 YYDKDF (reference sequence). CDR3 in DNA: TGTGCCACCGGAGGGTTCTCTGGAAACACCATATATTTT. Residues: CATGGFSGNTIYF.

The DNA of the CDR3 is TGCAGCGTGGGACGGGGGGGGCTAGGAGATACGCAGTATTTT. Amino acid sequence: CSVGRGGLGDTQYF. The chain uses TRBV29-1 and TRBJ2-3; TRBD2 aligns across 8 bases. V lost 6 bases, J lost 5 bases, and 10 bases stayed unmatched. In germline, CDR1 is SQVTM, CDR2 ANQGSEA. This CDR3 region has 14 residues.

This chain connects TRBV21-1 to TRBJ1-1; TRBD1, the table's D call, lacks a check against the DNA. TRBV21-1 has pseudogene status. The CDR3 is made up of 13 amino acids. The CDR3 loop is CASSARGLTEAFF. As DNA, the CDR3 is TGTGCCAGCAGTGCTAGGGGGCTCACTGAAGCTTTCTTT.

This clone has just a few counts. The chain employs TRBV6-2 or TRBV6-3 and TRBJ1-5, with D possibly matching TRBD1 (6 bases). CDR3 length: 15 residues. With 4 bases removed from V and 7 bases from J, the gap between germline ends came to 17 bases. CDR1 is MNHEY, CDR2 SVGEGT, per germline. The CDR3, as DNA: TGTGCCAGCAGTTCGGGGGGCGGATTTGGACAGCCCCAGCATTTT. This sequence encodes CASSSGGGFGQPQHF.

The V call is TRBV2, the J call TRBJ2-1; TRBD1 agrees at 8 bases. The germline V gene encodes CDR1 SNHLY and CDR2 FYNNEI. V lost 7 bases to trimming and J lost 6 bases; unmatched junction nucleotides: 8. The CDR3 spans 14 residues. For the CDR3, the DNA is TGTGCCAGCACAACAGGGGGTCGTGGCAATGAGCAGTTCTTC. Translated: CASTTGGRGNEQFF. The full variable domain, rest sourced from reference TRBV2 and TRBJ2-1, is EPEVTQTPSHQVTQMGQEVILRCVPISNHLYFYWYRQILGQKVEFLVSFYNNEISEKSEIFDDQFSVERPDGSNFTLKIRSTKLEDSAMYFCASTTGGRGNEQFFGPGTRLTVL.

CDR3 in amino acids: CAGTGSGYGYTF. DNA of the CDR3: TGTGCCGGGACAGGGAGCGGCTATGGCTACACCTTC. The genes are TRBV30 and TRBJ1-2; 9 bases are shared with TRBD1. V trimming: 8 bases; J trimming: 4 bases; junction bases outside the gene matches: 5. CDR1 is GTSNPN and CDR2 is SVGIG in the germline V gene (reference sequence). CDR3 length equals 12 residues.

The CDR3 loop reads CASSLVENEQYF. The CDR3, as DNA: TGTGCCAGCAGCTTAGTTGAAAACGAGCAGTACTTC. The rearrangement joins TRBV7-9 to TRBJ2-7; D is undetermined. V was trimmed by 1 base and J by 5 bases, leaving 6 bases between them. Per the germline V gene, CDR1 is SEHNR and CDR2 is FQNEAQ (reference sequence). The CDR3 length is 12 residues.

The gene calls are TRBV5-4 and TRBJ2-7; perhaps TRBD1 as D (6 bases). Trimming removed 4 bases from V and 2 bases from J, with 10 bases in between. The V gene's germline CDR1 is SGHNT and CDR2 YYREEE (reference sequence). This CDR3 contains 13 residues. The CDR3 nucleotides read TGTGCCAGCAGCAACCGGGACACCTACGAGCAGTACTTC. Its translation is CASSNRDTYEQYF. The full variable domain, its missing parts supplied by reference TRBV5-4 and TRBJ2-7, is ETGVTQSPTHLIKTRGQQVTLRCSSQSGHNTVSWYQQALGQGPQFIFQYYREEENGRGNFPPRFSGLQFPNYSSELNVNALELDDSALYLCASSNRDTYEQYFGPGTRLTVT.

The chain couples TRBV5-4 to TRBJ2-7, with a weak D call TRBD2 (5 bases). Per germline, CDR1 SGHNT and CDR2 YYREEE (reference sequence). The V end lost 6 bases, the J end lost 2 bases, and 15 bases lay between the germline ends. This CDR3 comprises 14 residues. The CDR3 DNA sequence: TGTGCCAGCACCACCTCAGGAGGCACCTACGAGCAGTACTTC. Protein: CASTTSGGTYEQYF.

The chain uses TRBV5-4 and TRBJ2-1; no firm D call. The V gene lost 4 bases and the J gene lost 2 bases, with 7 bases spanning the gap. The CDR3 contains 13 residues. Germline loops: CDR1 SGHNT, CDR2 YYREEE (reference sequence). The CDR3 DNA reads TGTGCCAGCAGCCCTCCCCCCTACAATGAGCAGTTCTTC. It codes for CASSPPPYNEQFF. The whole variable domain, remainder taken from reference TRBV5-4 and TRBJ2-1, is ETGVTQSPTHLIKTRGQQVTLRCSSQSGHNTVSWYQQALGQGPQFIFQYYREEENGRGNFPPRFSGLQFPNYSSELNVNALELDDSALYLCASSPPPYNEQFFGPGTRLTVL.

The CDR3 reads CASSRTSGGTSYEQYF. CDR3 bases: TGTGCCAGCAGCCGGACTAGCGGGGGGACGAGCTACGAGCAGTACTTC. The chain links TRBV7-2 to TRBJ2-7, with 14 bases lining up with TRBD2. Germline assignment: CDR1 SGHTA and CDR2 FQGNSA. V gave up 5 bases and J gave up 3 bases; unmatched junction bases: 6. The CDR3 totals 16 residues.